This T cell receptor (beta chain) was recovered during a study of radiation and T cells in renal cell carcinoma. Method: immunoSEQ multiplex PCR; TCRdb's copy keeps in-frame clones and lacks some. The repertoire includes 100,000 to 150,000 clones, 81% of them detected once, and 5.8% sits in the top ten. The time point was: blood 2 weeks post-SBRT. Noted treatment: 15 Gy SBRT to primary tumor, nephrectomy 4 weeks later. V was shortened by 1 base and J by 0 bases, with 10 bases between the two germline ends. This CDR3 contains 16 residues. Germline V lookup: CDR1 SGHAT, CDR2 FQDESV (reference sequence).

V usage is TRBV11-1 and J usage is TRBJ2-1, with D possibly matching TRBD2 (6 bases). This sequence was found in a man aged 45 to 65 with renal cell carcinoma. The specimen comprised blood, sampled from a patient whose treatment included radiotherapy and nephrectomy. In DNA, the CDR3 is TGTGCCAGCAGCTTAGTAGGCGGGATCTCCTACAATGAGCAGTTCTTC. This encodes CASSLVGGISYNEQFF. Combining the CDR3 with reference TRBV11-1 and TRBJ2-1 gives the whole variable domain EAEVAQSPRYKITEKSQAVAFWCDPISGHATLYWYRQILGQGPELLVQFQDESVVDDSQLPKDRFSAERLKGVDSTLKIQPAELGDSAMYLCASSLVGGISYNEQFFGPGTRLTVL.